These 22 T cell receptor beta chains came from one sample sequenced in a study of blood T cell repertoires in COVID-19. Profiled with immunoSEQ multiplex PCR; TCRdb holds only in-frame clones, not every one. The repertoire holds a few hundred thousand clones, with about nine tenths as singletons. The source material was peripheral blood. The receptors here all came from a man under 40 who had recovered from COVID-19.

The rearrangement joins TRBV5-6 to TRBJ1-4, with 9 bases that match TRBD1. The CDR3 length is 15 residues. The germline V gene has CDR1 SGHDT and CDR2 YYEEEE. With V trimmed by 0 bases and J by 7 bases, 4 bases remained unmatched. The CDR3 DNA reads TGTGCCAGCAGCTTGGGCGGGACAGGGATTGAAAAACTGTTTTTT. Protein sequence: CASSLGGTGIEKLFF. The full variable domain, in which reference TRBV5-6 and TRBJ1-4 provide the parts outside the CDR3, is DAGVTQSPTHLIKTRGQQVTLRCSPKSGHDTVSWYQQALGQGPQFIFQYYEEEERQRGNFPDRFSGHQFPNYSSELNVNALLLGDSALYLCASSLGGTGIEKLFFGSGTQLSVL.

The chain recombines TRBV6-6 with TRBJ1-2; a possible D gene is TRBD1 (6 bases). CDR1 and CDR2 from the germline V gene are MNHNY and SVGAGI (reference sequence). The CDR3 consists of 12 residues. V gave up 2 bases and J gave up 12 bases, with 13 bases separating them. The CDR3 reads CASSYHLQGNTF. CDR3 nucleotides: TGTGCCAGCAGTTACCACCTACAGGGAAACACCTTC.

The chain has TRBV7-7 and TRBJ2-1; the match to TRBD2 covers 11 bases. V lost 5 bases and J lost 3; bases outside the gene matches: 3. This CDR3 spans 15 amino acids. CDR1 is SSHAT and CDR2 is FNYEAQ in the germline V gene (reference sequence). CDR3 protein: CASSVSGGGYNEQFF. The CDR3 DNA is TGTGCCAGCAGCGTTAGCGGGGGGGGCTACAATGAGCAGTTCTTC. The whole variable domain, filled in from reference TRBV7-7 and TRBJ2-1, reads GAGVSQSPRYKVTKRGQDVTLRCDPISSHATLYWYQQALGQGPEFLTYFNYEAQPDKSGLPSDRFSAERPEGSISTLTIQRTEQRDSAMYRCASSVSGGGYNEQFFGPGTRLTVL.

This clone was observed a handful of times. V and J are TRBV12-3 or TRBV12-4 and TRBJ2-7, with D maybe TRBD2 (6 bases). The CDR3 totals 13 residues. The ends were cut back, 6 bases at V and 1 base at J, with 10 bases in the middle. This chain's CDR3 is CASSLGGSYEQYF. CDR3 DNA: TGTGCCAGCAGCCTGGGAGGTTCCTACGAGCAGTACTTC.

The chain carries TRBV3-1 (or the pseudogene TRBV3-2) and TRBJ2-7, with a possible D match to TRBD2 (6 bases). V was trimmed by 6 bases and J by 6 bases, leaving 15 bases between them. There are 13 residues in the CDR3. Germline V gives CDR1 LGHDT, CDR2 YNNKEL (reference sequence). The CDR3 sequence is CASRPSAGFEQYF. In nucleotides, the CDR3 is TGTGCCAGCAGACCTTCCGCGGGGTTCGAGCAGTACTTC.

The gene calls are TRBV4-1 and TRBJ2-6, with unresolved D. The length of the CDR3 is 14 residues. Germline assignment: CDR1 MGHRA and CDR2 YSYEKL. Deletions cut 5 bases from V and 0 bases from J, with 5 bases between. CDR3 sequence: CASSSRSGANVLTF. Written as DNA, the CDR3 is TGCGCCAGCAGCTCCCGCTCTGGGGCCAACGTCCTGACTTTC.

The V and J genes are TRBV18 and TRBJ1-3, with D possibly being TRBD1 (6 bases). The germline V gene has CDR1 KGHSH and CDR2 LQKENI. The CDR3 runs 15 residues. Trimming stripped 6 bases from V and 3 bases from J, with 15 bases between. The CDR3 sequence is CASSTGSANGNTIYF. Written as DNA, the CDR3 is TGTGCCAGCTCCACAGGGTCGGCAAATGGAAACACCATATATTTT.

The V call is TRBV27, the J call TRBJ1-1; no clear D gene. CDR3 size: 12 residues. The ends were cut back, 5 bases at V and 4 bases at J, with 8 bases in the middle. Germline V gives CDR1 MNHEY, CDR2 SMNVEV (reference sequence). CDR3 loop: CASSQHPTEAFF. DNA of the CDR3: TGTGCCAGCAGTCAACACCCCACTGAAGCTTTCTTT.

This clone was seen a few times. At the DNA level, this CDR3 is encoded by other sequences in the same sample as well. J is TRBJ2-5 and V is TRBV13; tentatively, D is TRBD1 (6 bases). The V gene's germline CDR1 is PRHDT and CDR2 FYEKMQ (reference sequence). Trimming left V 3 bases short and J 2 bases short, with 7 bases between. The CDR3 totals 13 residues. DNA of the CDR3: TGTGCCAGCAGCTTGGACAGACAAGAGACCCAGTACTTC. This gives the protein CASSLDRQETQYF.

The rearrangement links TRBV11-2 to TRBJ2-7, with 9 bases identical to TRBD2. The CDR3 extends over 16 amino acids. Germline CDR1 and CDR2: SGHAT and FQNNGV. The ends lost 2 bases at V and 3 bases at J; junction bases unmatched: 8. The CDR3 loop reads CASSLSSGGGYYEQYF. In DNA form, the CDR3 reads TGTGCCAGCAGCTTAAGTAGCGGGGGCGGTTACTACGAGCAGTACTTC.

About this clone: At one boundary the junction diverges from the germline segment, which might be a read error. The gene calls are TRBV19 and TRBJ2-7, with TRBD1 matching 7 bases. Germline-derived CDR1 and CDR2 are LNHDA and SQIVND (reference sequence). The CDR3 is made up of 15 amino acids. The CDR3 loop reads CASTIGQAPSYEQYF. As DNA, the CDR3 is TGTGCCAGTACTATAGGACAGGCCCCCTCCTACGAGCAGTACTTC.

This sequence joins TRBV5-1 and TRBJ2-2, with D uncertain. The germline V gene encodes CDR1 SGHRS and CDR2 YFSETQ. Trimming took off 6 bases at V and 5 bases at J, with 17 bases between the two ends. The CDR3 contains 15 residues. The CDR3 sequence: CASTPSGSQTGELFF. CDR3 coding DNA: TGCGCCAGCACCCCTTCCGGGTCTCAGACCGGGGAGCTGTTTTTT.

The V gene is TRBV10-3, the J gene TRBJ1-5, with 7 bases that match TRBD1. This CDR3 contains 14 residues. Germline V CDR1 and CDR2: ENHRY, SYGVKD. The V and J ends lost 5 bases and 4 bases, in that order; junction bases with no gene match: 5. The CDR3 loop is CAISQGDGNQPQHF. Here the CDR3 DNA reads TGTGCCATCAGTCAGGGGGACGGGAATCAGCCCCAGCATTTT.

In DNA form, the CDR3 reads TGTGCCAGTAGTCGGAGCTCTGGGGCCAACGTCCTGACTTTC. Protein sequence: CASSRSSGANVLTF. The chain has TRBV19 and TRBJ2-6; D is uncertain. The V and J ends lost 5 bases and 0 bases respectively, with 5 bases between them. Germline assignment: CDR1 LNHDA and CDR2 SQIVND (reference sequence). The CDR3 is 14 amino acids. Together with reference TRBV19 and TRBJ2-6, the CDR3 gives the full variable domain: DGGITQSPKYLFRKEGQNVTLSCEQNLNHDAMYWYRQDPGQGLRLIYYSQIVNDFQKGDIAEGYSVSREKKESFPLTVTSAQKNPTAFYLCASSRSSGANVLTFGAGSRLTVL.

This chain joins TRBV19 and TRBJ2-7, with a weak D call TRBD2 (6 bases). This CDR3 contains 14 residues. The germline CDR1 and CDR2 sequences are LNHDA and SQIVND (reference sequence). V was shortened by 3 bases and J by 6 bases, with 15 bases between the two germline ends. CDR3 nucleotides: TGTGCCAGTAGTATCGAATGGGGAGGCCCCGAGCAGTACTTC. This encodes CASSIEWGGPEQYF.

This chain links TRBV27 with TRBJ2-7; no clear D. Looked up from germline, CDR1 is MNHEY and CDR2 is SMNVEV (reference sequence). The germline V and J ends were trimmed by 6 bases and 1 base, with 16 bases remaining between them. The CDR3 totals 15 residues. CDR3 sequence reads: CASSSFLTSSYEQYF. The CDR3 coding sequence is TGTGCCAGCAGCTCCTTCTTAACATCTTCCTACGAGCAGTACTTC.

This sequence joins TRBV14 and TRBJ1-2; D gene uncertain. This CDR3 spans 13 amino acids. The germline gives CDR1 SGHDN, CDR2 FVKESK. Trimming took 0 bases from V and 6 from J, leaving 8 bases between them. Here the CDR3 DNA reads TGTGCCAGCAGCCAAGATAGAGGGAATGGCTACACCTTC. Translated, it gives CASSQDRGNGYTF.

In its sample, this clone was seen a few times. The V gene is TRBV27, the J gene TRBJ1-4, with D unclear. Looked up from germline, CDR1 is MNHEY and CDR2 is SMNVEV (reference sequence). V gave up 7 bases and J gave up 8 bases, with 14 bases separating them. The CDR3 is 13 residues long. The CDR3 spells CASTHSSTEKLFF. Written as DNA, the CDR3 is TGTGCCAGCACCCACAGCTCAACCGAAAAACTGTTTTTT. Full variable domain (missing parts from reference TRBV27 and TRBJ1-4): EAQVTQNPRYLITVTGKKLTVTCSQNMNHEYMSWYRQDPGLGLRQIYYSMNVEVTDKGDVPEGYKVSRKEKRNFPLILESPSPNQTSLYFCASTHSSTEKLFFGSGTQLSVL.

The chain uses TRBV6-5 and TRBJ2-3, with 7 bases aligning to TRBD1. The CDR3 extends over 13 amino acids. Germline V gene lookup returns CDR1 MNHEY and CDR2 SVGAGI. Trimming cost V 11 bases and J 3 bases; bases outside gene matches: 8. The CDR3 DNA reads as TGTGCCGCAAGGGGGACAGCTACAGATACGCAGTATTTT. Translating it yields CAARGTATDTQYF.

The gene calls are TRBV21-1 and TRBJ2-3; TRBD2 is taken as the D call from the table, unchecked against the DNA. TRBV21-1 has pseudogene status. This CDR3 has 15 amino acids. The CDR3 DNA reads TGTGCCACCAATACTAGCGGGGGGTACACAGATACGCAGTATTTT. This encodes CATNTSGGYTDTQYF.

The chain employs TRBV6-5 and TRBJ2-3, with TRBD2 matching 11 bases. The germline V gene encodes CDR1 MNHEY and CDR2 SVGAGI. The CDR3 loop spans 14 amino acids. The junction had 5 bases not matched to a gene; V was cut back by 10 bases and J by 2 bases. The CDR3 sequence: CATQLAGVTDTQYF. Here the CDR3 DNA reads TGTGCCACCCAACTAGCGGGGGTCACAGATACGCAGTATTTT.

This chain uses TRBV27 with TRBJ1-6; 7 positions agree with TRBD1. The V segment lost 5 bases and the J segment 7 bases; nucleotides outside the gene matches: 5. Germline V gives CDR1 MNHEY, CDR2 SMNVEV (reference sequence). This CDR3 comprises 14 residues. This chain's CDR3 is CASSVGTANSPLHF. The CDR3, as DNA: TGTGCCAGCAGTGTTGGGACAGCGAATTCACCCCTCCACTTT.